The clone carrying this T cell receptor beta chain was observed a handful of times. Antigen unknown. The source of the sample is a study of T cells in Graves' hyperthyroidism and ophthalmopathy. Points from the study as a whole: Blood also held most thyroid clonotypes expanded beyond 0.001.

Aged 18 to 65, the patients had hyperthyroidism that was newly diagnosed and had lasted under 2 months. Patients with uncontrolled infections, other autoimmune diseases, pregnancy or lactation were excluded. J lost 0 bases, V lost 5 bases, and 9 bases had no gene match. Per the germline V gene, CDR1 is MNHNS and CDR2 is SASEGT. The CDR3 loop spans 16 amino acids. TCR beta CDR3 sequences were amplified from RNA transcripts. Using the HTBI primer set, a first-round RT-PCR was run on the TCR CDR3. Via MiXCR, TCRdb re-called the multiplex PCR reads, giving one row per CDR3 protein. The sample holds more than 600,000 distinct CDR3 sequences, around 15% seen once.

The sequence was obtained from a man between 18 and 29 years old with Graves' hyperthyroidism. The sequenced sample consisted of blood. This chain links TRBV6-1 with TRBJ2-5; 7 positions agree with TRBD2. The CDR3 protein is CASSPRGGSYQETQYF. In nucleotides, the CDR3 is TGTGCCAGCAGTCCCCGGGGAGGGTCCTACCAAGAGACCCAGTACTTC.